These 12 T cell receptor beta chains were all obtained from the same sample, sequenced in a study of blood T cells in healthy people across ages. PCR was performed a second time for about 6 to 12 cycles using a sample-barcoded 5' primer and a J-beta primer mix. TCRdb processed the 5' RACE reads anew with MiXCR; each CDR3 protein has one entry. The sample holds 600,000 to 850,000 distinct CDR3 sequences, 25% seen once. The same specimen was also included in a second study, on T cells of mothers and their children.

The sample taken for sequencing was blood. The origin of the receptors is a boy aged 5-17 years in good health.

The chain uses TRBV29-1 and TRBJ2-7, with D possibly TRBD1 on 7 matching bases. Germline V lookup: CDR1 SQVTM, CDR2 ANQGSEA. Trimming took off 2 bases at V and 7 bases at J, with 30 bases between the two ends. The CDR3 is made up of 18 amino acids. The CDR3 sequence: CSVETFAGGSRTTGEQYF. CDR3 sequence (DNA): TGCAGCGTTGAAACGTTTGCAGGGGGGTCTCGTACTACGGGGGAGCAGTACTTC.

The chain employs TRBV27 and TRBJ1-1; D remains unclear. From germline, CDR1 is MNHEY and CDR2 SMNVEV (reference sequence). V lost 4 bases and J lost 9, with 9 bases in between. The CDR3 contains 11 residues. CDR3 sequence reads: CASSSWEKAFF. In DNA, the CDR3 is TGTGCCAGCAGTTCCTGGGAGAAAGCTTTCTTT.

This clonotype was seen a few times. The chain has TRBV9 and TRBJ2-5; possible D gene TRBD2, 6 bases. The CDR3 loop spans 15 amino acids. V lost 2 bases and J lost 1, with 12 bases in between. Per germline, CDR1 SGDLS and CDR2 YYNGEE. The CDR3 DNA reads as TGTGCCAGCAGCGTGGGCGGGGCTCTCCAAGAGACCCAGTACTTC. It codes for CASSVGGALQETQYF.

This sequence joins TRBV7-3 and TRBJ2-1, with 10 bases fitting TRBD2. The germline CDR1 and CDR2 sequences are SGHTA and FQGTGA. There are 15 residues in the CDR3. The trim removed 5 bases at V and 4 bases at J, leaving 5 bases unmatched. The CDR3, as DNA: TGTGCCAGCAGCGCTGGACTAGCGGAATACAATGAGCAGTTCTTC. Translating gives CASSAGLAEYNEQFF.

V gene TRBV6-5 combines with J gene TRBJ1-1; perhaps TRBD1 as D (6 bases). The germline CDR1 and CDR2 sequences are MNHEY and SVGAGI. CDR3 length: 15 residues. V dropped 5 bases and J dropped 1 base, with 14 bases sitting between them. CDR3 nucleotide sequence: TGTGCCAGCAGTCAGAACCAGGGGTCGAACACTGAAGCTTTCTTT. Translation gives CASSQNQGSNTEAFF.

The chain joins TRBV10-3 to TRBJ2-1, with a possible D match to TRBD2 (6 bases). The CDR3 spans 17 residues. The V end lost 4 bases, the J end lost 7 bases, and 23 bases lay between the germline ends. Germline CDR1 reads ENHRY; CDR2 reads SYGVKD. The CDR3 sequence: CAISGGEIARPGNEQFF. The CDR3 DNA is TGTGCCATCAGTGGGGGGGAAATAGCCAGGCCCGGGAATGAGCAGTTCTTC.

CDR3: CASSQEKSSGANVLTF. CDR3 sequence (DNA): TGCGCCAGCAGCCAAGAAAAGAGCTCTGGGGCCAACGTCCTGACTTTC. The chain has TRBV4-3 and TRBJ2-6; no firm D call. The CDR3 contains 16 residues. Germline V gene data show CDR1 as LGHNA and CDR2 as YSLEER. Trimming took 0 bases from V and 0 from J, leaving 6 bases between them.

In this sample, this clonotype turned up a few times. The CDR3 DNA is TGTGCCAGCAGTTACCTTACTACAGGGGAAGCTTTCTTT. Its translation is CASSYLTTGEAFF. The chain carries TRBV6-5 and TRBJ1-1; D is possibly TRBD1 (6 bases). This CDR3 has 13 amino acids. The germline CDR1 and CDR2 sequences are MNHEY and SVGAGI. V gave up 2 bases and J gave up 8 bases, with 12 bases separating them.

This clonotype has only a few counts. The CDR3, as DNA: TGCAGTGCTCAACAGGGGTGGGATACCGGGGAGCTGTTTTTT. Translating gives CSAQQGWDTGELFF. This chain uses TRBV20-1 with TRBJ2-2; 7 bases are a match to TRBD1. The CDR3 loop spans 14 amino acids. The germline gives CDR1 DFQATT, CDR2 SNEGSKA (reference sequence). With 5 bases clipped from V and 5 bases from J, the junction kept 8 bases outside the gene matches.

In its sample, this clonotype was seen a few times. This rearrangement joins TRBV7-2 to TRBJ1-1; no clear D. Trimming took off 2 bases at V and 7 bases at J, with 11 bases between the two ends. Germline loops: CDR1 SGHTA, CDR2 FQGNSA. The CDR3 is 13 residues long. CDR3 coding DNA: TGTGCCAGCAGCTTACGTAGGGTCAATGAAGCTTTCTTT. Protein: CASSLRRVNEAFF.

The rearrangement links TRBV15 to TRBJ1-1; the D is unclear. V shed 0 bases and J shed 1 base, with 3 bases lying between them. CDR3 length: 13 residues. The germline V gene has CDR1 LNHNV and CDR2 YYDKDF (reference sequence). The DNA of the CDR3 is TGTGCCACCAGCAGAGACCCGAACACTGAAGCTTTCTTT. This codes for CATSRDPNTEAFF.

The rearrangement uses TRBV29-1 and TRBJ2-1; tentative D call: TRBD2 (6 bases). Germline V gene sequence: CDR1 SQVTM, CDR2 ANQGSEA. V shed 1 base and J shed 12 bases, with 25 bases lying between them. The CDR3 totals 16 residues. CDR3 DNA: TGCAGCGTTGAAGTAAAGGAGGGGAGCCGGCCAGATGGGCAGTTCTTC. The encoded protein is CSVEVKEGSRPDGQFF.